What follows is one T cell receptor (beta chain) and its context. Its antigen is as yet unknown. This sample was taken from a study of cytomegalovirus exposure and HLA in healthy donors. Study outcomes and limitations: Per a prior analysis, the majority of TCR beta V segments were productive roughly 90% or roughly 30% of the time. TCR beta sequences numbering some 17,000 were associated with HLA alleles at 0.05 false discovery rate in a later analysis.

V was clipped by 5 bases and J by 7 bases, with 20 bases between them. Germline CDR1 and CDR2: SGHTA and FQGNSA. This CDR3 region has 15 residues. Amplification used 60 Vbeta primers and 13 Jbeta primers. Method: immunoSEQ multiplex PCR; TCRdb's copy keeps in-frame clones and lacks some. The table has some 120,000 clones, roughly 77% seen once. The specimen was PBMCs. This TCR was sampled from a man under 40 in good health and CMV-seronegative. The chain carries TRBV7-2 and TRBJ1-2; tentative D call: TRBD1 (5 bases). This CDR3 is CASSGHWTETSGYTF. CDR3 DNA: TGTGCCAGCAGCGGACATTGGACGGAGACGAGTGGCTACACCTTC. Full variable domain (remainder filled in from reference TRBV7-2 and TRBJ1-2): GAGVSQSPSNKVTEKGKDVELRCDPISGHTALYWYRQSLGQGLEFLIYFQGNSAPDKSGLPSDRFSAERTGGSVSTLTIQRTQQEDSAVYLCASSGHWTETSGYTFGSGTRLTVV.